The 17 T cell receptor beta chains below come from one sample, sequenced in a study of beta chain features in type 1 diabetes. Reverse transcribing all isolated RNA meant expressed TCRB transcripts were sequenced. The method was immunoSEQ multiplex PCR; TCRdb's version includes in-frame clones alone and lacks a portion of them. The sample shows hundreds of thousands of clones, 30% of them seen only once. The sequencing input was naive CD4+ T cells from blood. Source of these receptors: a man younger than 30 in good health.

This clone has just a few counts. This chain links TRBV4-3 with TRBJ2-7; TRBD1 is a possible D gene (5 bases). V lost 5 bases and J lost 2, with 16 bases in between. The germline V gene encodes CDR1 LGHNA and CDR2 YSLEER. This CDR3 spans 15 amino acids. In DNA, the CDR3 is TGCGCCAGCAGCTCTTACCAGGGCCCTACCTACGAGCAGTACTTC. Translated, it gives CASSSYQGPTYEQYF.

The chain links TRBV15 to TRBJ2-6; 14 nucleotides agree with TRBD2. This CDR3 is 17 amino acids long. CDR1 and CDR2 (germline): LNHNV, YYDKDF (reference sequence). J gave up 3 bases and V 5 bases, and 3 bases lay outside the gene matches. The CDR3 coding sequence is TGTGCCACCAGCCCGACTAGCGGGAGGGGTGGGGCCAACGTCCTGACTTTC. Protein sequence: CATSPTSGRGGANVLTF.

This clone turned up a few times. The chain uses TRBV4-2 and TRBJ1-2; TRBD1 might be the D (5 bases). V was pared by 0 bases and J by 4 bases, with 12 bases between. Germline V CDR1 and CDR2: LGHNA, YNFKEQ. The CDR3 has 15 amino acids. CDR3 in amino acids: CASSQDTYRSYGYTF. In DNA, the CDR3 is TGTGCCAGCAGCCAAGATACGTACAGGAGCTATGGCTACACCTTC.

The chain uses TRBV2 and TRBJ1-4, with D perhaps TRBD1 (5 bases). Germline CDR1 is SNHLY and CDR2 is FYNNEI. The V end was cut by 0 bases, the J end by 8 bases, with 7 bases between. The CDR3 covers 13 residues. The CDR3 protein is CASSEAGGEKLFF. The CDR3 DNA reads TGTGCCAGCAGTGAAGCGGGGGGAGAAAAACTGTTTTTT.

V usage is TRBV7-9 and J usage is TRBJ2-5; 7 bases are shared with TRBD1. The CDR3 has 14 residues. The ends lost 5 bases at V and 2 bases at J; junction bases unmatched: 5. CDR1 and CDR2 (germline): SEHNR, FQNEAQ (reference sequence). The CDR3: CASSQDRWQETQYF. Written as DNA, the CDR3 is TGTGCCAGCAGCCAGGACAGGTGGCAAGAGACCCAGTACTTC.

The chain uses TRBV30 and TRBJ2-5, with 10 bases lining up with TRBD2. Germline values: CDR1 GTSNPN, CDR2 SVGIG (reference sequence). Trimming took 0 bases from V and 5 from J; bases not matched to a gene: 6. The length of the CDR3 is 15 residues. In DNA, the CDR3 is TGTGCCTGGAGTGTACTAGCGGGAACAATCGAGACCCAGTACTTC. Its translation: CAWSVLAGTIETQYF.

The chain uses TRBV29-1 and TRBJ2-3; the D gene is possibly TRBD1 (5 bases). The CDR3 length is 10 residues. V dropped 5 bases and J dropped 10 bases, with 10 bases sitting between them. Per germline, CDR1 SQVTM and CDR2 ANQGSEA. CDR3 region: CSVSAGPQYF. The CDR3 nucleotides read TGCAGCGTTAGCGCAGGGCCGCAGTATTTT.

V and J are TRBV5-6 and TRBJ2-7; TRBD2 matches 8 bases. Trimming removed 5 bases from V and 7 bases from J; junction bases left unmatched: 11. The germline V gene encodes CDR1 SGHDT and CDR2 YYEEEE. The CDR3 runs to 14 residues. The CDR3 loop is CASRRSGKGLEQYF. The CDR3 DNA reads TGTGCCAGCAGACGTAGCGGGAAAGGTTTGGAGCAGTACTTC.

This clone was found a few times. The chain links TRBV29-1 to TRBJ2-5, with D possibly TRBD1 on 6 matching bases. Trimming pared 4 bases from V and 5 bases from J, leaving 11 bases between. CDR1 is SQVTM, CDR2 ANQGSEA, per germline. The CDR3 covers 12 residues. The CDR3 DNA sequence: TGCAGCGTTGGAAAGGGGGAGGAGACCCAGTACTTC. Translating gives CSVGKGEETQYF.

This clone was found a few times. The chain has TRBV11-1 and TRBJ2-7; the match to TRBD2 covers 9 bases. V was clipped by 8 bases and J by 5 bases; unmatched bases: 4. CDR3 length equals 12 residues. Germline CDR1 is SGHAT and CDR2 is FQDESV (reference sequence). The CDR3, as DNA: TGTGCCAGCGCGGGAGGGGGCCACGAGCAGTACTTC. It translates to CASAGGGHEQYF.

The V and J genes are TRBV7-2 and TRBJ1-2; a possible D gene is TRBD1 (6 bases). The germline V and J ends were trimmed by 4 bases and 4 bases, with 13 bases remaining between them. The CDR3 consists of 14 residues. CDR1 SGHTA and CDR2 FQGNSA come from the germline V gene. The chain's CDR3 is CASSSRQAIYGYTF. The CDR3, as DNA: TGTGCCAGCAGCTCAAGACAGGCGATCTATGGCTACACCTTC. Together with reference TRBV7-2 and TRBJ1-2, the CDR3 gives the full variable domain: GAGVSQSPSNKVTEKGKDVELRCDPISGHTALYWYRQSLGQGLEFLIYFQGNSAPDKSGLPSDRFSAERTGGSVSTLTIQRTQQEDSAVYLCASSSRQAIYGYTFGSGTRLTVV.

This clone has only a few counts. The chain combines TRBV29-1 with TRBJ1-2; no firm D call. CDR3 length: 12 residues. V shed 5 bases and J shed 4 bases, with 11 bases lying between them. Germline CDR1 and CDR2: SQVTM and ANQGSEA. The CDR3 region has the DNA TGCAGCGTTTCGGCAGGCCTCTATGGCTACACCTTC. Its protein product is CSVSAGLYGYTF.

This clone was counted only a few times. CDR3 in amino acids: CASSFGGEQYF. The CDR3 nucleotides are TGTGCCAGCAGTTTCGGAGGCGAGCAGTACTTC. J is TRBJ2-7 and V is TRBV28; a weak D match, TRBD2 (5 bases). The V gene's germline CDR1 is MDHEN and CDR2 SYDVKM. The CDR3 consists of 11 residues. Between the trimmed V and J ends, which lost 3 bases and 6 bases, there was a span of 6 bases.

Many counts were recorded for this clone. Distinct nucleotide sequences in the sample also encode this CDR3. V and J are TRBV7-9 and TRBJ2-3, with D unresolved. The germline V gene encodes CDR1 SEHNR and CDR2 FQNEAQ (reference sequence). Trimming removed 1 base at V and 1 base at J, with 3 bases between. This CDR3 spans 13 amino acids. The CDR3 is CASSLVGTDTQYF. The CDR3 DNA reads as TGTGCCAGCAGCTTAGTGGGCACAGATACGCAGTATTTT.

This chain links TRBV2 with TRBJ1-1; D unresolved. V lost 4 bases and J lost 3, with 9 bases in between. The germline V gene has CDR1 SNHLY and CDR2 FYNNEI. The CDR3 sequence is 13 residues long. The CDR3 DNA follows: TGTGCCAGCAGTGTGCAGCGAGACACTGAAGCTTTCTTT. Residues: CASSVQRDTEAFF.

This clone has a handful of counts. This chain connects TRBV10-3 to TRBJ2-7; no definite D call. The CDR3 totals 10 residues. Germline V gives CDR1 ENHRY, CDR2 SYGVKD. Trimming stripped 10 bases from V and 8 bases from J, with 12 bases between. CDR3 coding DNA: TGTGCCACCGCGGAAATCAAGCAGTACTTC. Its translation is CATAEIKQYF.

CDR3 in amino acids: CASSLALAGRNGELFF. In DNA form, the CDR3 reads TGTGCCAGCAGCTTAGCTCTAGCGGGAAGAAACGGGGAGCTGTTTTTT. The V call is TRBV7-8, the J call TRBJ2-2; 9 positions agree with TRBD2. The V gene's germline CDR1 is SGHVS and CDR2 FQNEAQ. This CDR3 contains 16 residues. V dropped 0 bases and J dropped 7; count of bases not matched to a gene: 6.